This T cell receptor beta chain was recovered during a study of T cell repertoires in cytomegalovirus infection. Background on the study: Both recently identified HLA-C-restricted and well-studied HLA-B-restricted CMV epitopes were used in the study. TCR beta signatures that were public indicated CMV infection and matching HLA type.

TCRdb reanalysed the reads using MiXCR and keeps one entry per CDR3 protein. The table shows around 360,000 distinct CDR3 sequences, with about a third occurring only once. In this sample, this clonotype turned up once. Its specificity is not known. The CDR3 covers 16 residues. Trimming cost V 4 bases and J 6 bases; bases outside gene matches: 13. Germline CDR1 is LNHDA and CDR2 is SQIVND (reference sequence). Whole-study findings and limits: HLA-C-restricted CMV-specific TCR beta clonotypes prevailed in the ex vivo response. Cumulative frequency of public TCR beta families picked out carriers of CMV plus the relevant HLA.

The source was cultured PBMCs, collected from culture after CMV antigen stimulation. This TCR came from a human donor in good health (CMV status not recorded). Some clones in this sample may be carry-over from other donors' samples. V usage is TRBV19 and J usage is TRBJ1-2; 8 bases align to TRBD1. DNA for the CDR3: TGTGCCAGTAGTAGCGGCAGGGGGCGCGGTGGGAATGGCTACACCTTC. Its protein is CASSSGRGRGGNGYTF.